A few counts support the clone carrying this T cell receptor (beta chain). The target antigen is unknown. The data were taken from a study of T cells after yellow fever vaccination. Whole-study context: Each low-cell-number fraction was prepared by means of SMART-Seq v4 Ultra Low Input.

General study findings and limits: Clones from primary vaccination mostly reappeared after the booster (over 95% CD4, over 85% CD8).

V lost 0 bases and J 7 bases, leaving 12 bases between the germline ends. From germline, CDR1 is SQVTM and CDR2 ANQGSEA. The CDR3 sequence is 14 residues long. TCRdb re-analysed the 5' RACE reads in MiXCR, keeping a single row per CDR3 protein. The sample lists approximately 74,000 distinct CDR3 sequences; approximately 6.5% were seen once. The clonotype comes from a man between 18 and 29 years old who received the YFV17D yellow fever vaccine. The chain joins TRBV29-1 to TRBJ2-2; D gene unclear. Here the sequenced sample was CD8+ T cells sorted from PBMCs, taken 4 to 5 days after the first yellow fever vaccination. DNA for the CDR3: TGCAGCGTTGAAGACGTACAGACACTCGGGGAGCTGTTTTTT. Its translation: CSVEDVQTLGELFF.